The 25 T cell receptor beta chains in this list originate from one sample, sequenced in a study of blood T cell repertoires in COVID-19 (dated by TCRdb to about 2020). The protocol used for the library was the immunoSEQ multiplex PCR assay. The source is immuneACCESS, and TCRdb retained only in-frame sequences with V and J called. Part of the clones is not carried over; for the studies checked, unresolved V genes explain less than half of this, and the remainder is unexplained. The sample yields some 44,000 clones; roughly 90% were counted once. The ten largest clones represent 12% of the sample. The specimen was peripheral blood. Receptors originate from a human donor in a cohort sampled during active COVID-19.

The gene calls are TRBV5-4 and TRBJ1-1, with D possibly being TRBD1 (5 bases). This CDR3 is built from 15 residues. Trimming left V 4 bases short and J 0 bases short, with 13 bases between. Germline V gene sequence: CDR1 SGHNT, CDR2 YYREEE (reference sequence). The DNA of the CDR3 is TGTGCCAGCAGCCTGGGGGGGGAAATGAACACTGAAGCTTTCTTT. The encoded protein is CASSLGGEMNTEAFF.

The chain recombines TRBV6-1 with TRBJ2-1, with 10 bases matching TRBD1. V was pared by 4 bases and J by 4 bases, with 7 bases of the junction left unmatched. There are 16 residues in the CDR3. Germline loops: CDR1 MNHNS, CDR2 SASEGT. Here the CDR3 reads CASSAPGQGRYNEQFF. The CDR3 bases are TGTGCCAGCAGTGCACCGGGACAGGGGCGTTACAATGAGCAGTTCTTC.

V usage is TRBV28 and J usage is TRBJ2-7, with 7 bases aligning to TRBD2. Germline CDR1 reads MDHEN; CDR2 reads SYDVKM. CDR3 length equals 12 residues. V was clipped by 6 bases and J by 9 bases; unmatched bases: 8. The CDR3 loop reads CASSPRGRVQYF. DNA of the CDR3: TGTGCCAGCAGCCCCCGGGGGAGGGTGCAGTACTTC.

This chain joins TRBV6-5 and TRBJ1-6, with 7 nucleotides matching TRBD1. Germline V gene lookup returns CDR1 MNHEY and CDR2 SVGAGI. The V segment lost 5 bases and the J segment 9 bases; nucleotides outside the gene matches: 4. CDR3 length: 13 residues. In DNA, the CDR3 is TGTGCCAGCAGTCGTGGACAGGCTTCACCCCTCCACTTT. Translating gives CASSRGQASPLHF.

The chain joins TRBV30 to TRBJ1-1; 10 bases line up with TRBD1. The CDR3 is 16 residues long. Germline lookup yields CDR1 GTSNPN and CDR2 SVGIG (reference sequence). V lost 1 base to trimming and J lost 0 bases; unmatched junction nucleotides: 5. The CDR3 spells CAWSGTGGSMNTEAFF. The CDR3 coding sequence is TGTGCCTGGAGTGGGACAGGGGGGTCCATGAACACTGAAGCTTTCTTT.

This clone occurred a few times. The gene calls are TRBV3-1 (or the pseudogene TRBV3-2) and TRBJ1-5; 8 bases map to TRBD1. Losses at the gene ends were 4 bases for V and 2 bases for J; bases not matched to a gene: 7. The CDR3 sequence is 16 residues long. Germline assignment: CDR1 LGHDT and CDR2 YNNKEL (reference sequence). DNA for the CDR3: TGTGCCAGCAGCCCCAGACAGGGGTTGGGCAATCAGCCCCAGCATTTT. Translated, it gives CASSPRQGLGNQPQHF.

The sample holds a few counts of this clone. This chain uses TRBV2 with TRBJ1-5; D is unresolved. Germline lookup yields CDR1 SNHLY and CDR2 FYNNEI. The CDR3 extends over 13 amino acids. With 6 bases removed from V and 0 bases from J, the gap between germline ends came to 6 bases. CDR3 in amino acids: CASRIDSNQPQHF. CDR3 in DNA: TGTGCCAGCAGGATAGATAGCAATCAGCCCCAGCATTTT. Variable domain in full (rest from reference TRBV2 and TRBJ1-5): EPEVTQTPSHQVTQMGQEVILRCVPISNHLYFYWYRQILGQKVEFLVSFYNNEISEKSEIFDDQFSVERPDGSNFTLKIRSTKLEDSAMYFCASRIDSNQPQHFGDGTRLSIL.

The gene calls are TRBV9 and TRBJ2-1; 8 bases agree with TRBD2. J lost 1 base, V lost 5 bases, and 8 bases had no gene match. The CDR3 runs 16 residues. Germline CDR1 reads SGDLS; CDR2 reads YYNGEE. This chain's CDR3 is CASSINSGVSYNEQFF. The DNA of the CDR3 is TGTGCCAGCAGTATCAATAGCGGGGTATCCTACAATGAGCAGTTCTTC.

This clone appeared a single time. This rearrangement joins TRBV6-5 to TRBJ1-2, with D possibly TRBD1 on 5 matching bases. Germline assignment: CDR1 MNHEY and CDR2 SVGAGI. This CDR3 is 14 amino acids long. The V and J ends lost 2 bases and 2 bases respectively, with 9 bases between them. In nucleotides, the CDR3 is TGTGCCAGCAGTTACCGACAGAGAAACTATGGCTACACCTTC. The encoded protein is CASSYRQRNYGYTF.

This sequence joins TRBV11-1 and TRBJ2-5, with D possibly TRBD2 on 7 matching bases. V was clipped by 7 bases and J by 4 bases, with 13 bases between them. This CDR3 is built from 13 residues. CDR1 and CDR2 (germline): SGHAT, FQDESV (reference sequence). Here the CDR3 DNA reads TGTGCCAGCAATCGGGGGGCTAGAGAGACCCAGTACTTC. It translates to CASNRGARETQYF.

This chain uses TRBV7-8 with TRBJ2-1; 8 bases line up with TRBD1. This CDR3 region has 16 residues. V was clipped by 3 bases and J by 3 bases; unmatched bases: 7. Germline values: CDR1 SGHVS, CDR2 FQNEAQ. In nucleotides, the CDR3 is TGTGCCAGCAGCTTTCGTTTCGGACAGGGCTACAATGAGCAGTTCTTC. Translated, it gives CASSFRFGQGYNEQFF.

This rearrangement joins TRBV2 to TRBJ2-3; D is unresolved. In germline, CDR1 is SNHLY, CDR2 FYNNEI. The CDR3 is 11 amino acids. V was shortened by 10 bases and J by 5 bases, with 10 bases between the two germline ends. The CDR3 region is CANSQRDTQYF. For the CDR3, the DNA is TGTGCCAACTCACAGAGAGATACGCAGTATTTT.

The rearrangement links TRBV30 to TRBJ1-4, with D possibly TRBD1 on 5 matching bases. Between the trimmed V and J ends, which lost 3 bases and 7 bases, there was a span of 12 bases. Germline CDR1 GTSNPN, CDR2 SVGIG (reference sequence). The length of the CDR3 is 13 residues. The CDR3: CAWSPKGFEKLFF. The CDR3 DNA follows: TGTGCCTGGAGCCCCAAGGGGTTTGAAAAACTGTTTTTT.

The chain carries TRBV5-1 and TRBJ2-6, with D maybe TRBD1 (5 bases). The V gene's germline CDR1 is SGHRS and CDR2 YFSETQ. V gave up 4 bases and J gave up 2 bases, with 13 bases separating them. This CDR3 has 16 amino acids. The CDR3 spells CASSTFAGTGANVLTF. The CDR3, as DNA: TGCGCCAGCAGCACCTTCGCAGGGACTGGGGCCAACGTCCTGACTTTC.

This chain links TRBV29-1 with TRBJ1-2, with 11 bases lining up with TRBD1. The J segment lost 7 bases and the V segment lost 6 bases, leaving 10 bases of the junction unmatched. CDR3 size: 14 residues. CDR1 and CDR2 from the germline V gene are SQVTM and ANQGSEA. CDR3 loop: CSVLTGQGVGGYTF. CDR3 sequence (DNA): TGCAGCGTCCTAACGGGACAGGGGGTGGGTGGCTACACCTTC.

This chain links TRBV10-2 with TRBJ1-1; tentatively, D is TRBD1 (5 bases). Germline CDR1 WSHSY, CDR2 SAAADI. V lost 6 bases to trimming and J lost 5 bases, with 13 bases between them. This CDR3 contains 13 residues. For the CDR3, the DNA is TGCGCCAGCAGACGGGGGGTTGGAACTGAAGCTTTCTTT. Its protein is CASRRGVGTEAFF.

CDR3: CASSPLPSGGNEQFF. The CDR3 DNA sequence: TGTGCCAGCTCACCACTACCTAGCGGGGGCAATGAGCAGTTCTTC. The chain has TRBV18 and TRBJ2-1; 10 bases fit TRBD2. Germline assignment: CDR1 KGHSH and CDR2 LQKENI. The CDR3 consists of 15 residues. The V segment lost 1 base and the J segment 6 bases; nucleotides outside the gene matches: 3.

CDR3 sequence reads: CASSVRDRGMGGTEAFF. CDR3 in DNA: TGTGCCAGCAGCGTACGGGACAGGGGAATGGGCGGGACTGAAGCTTTCTTT. The chain combines TRBV9 with TRBJ1-1; 10 bases are shared with TRBD1. CDR1 is SGDLS, CDR2 YYNGEE, per germline. V was pared by 1 base and J by 5 bases, with 11 bases of the junction left unmatched. The CDR3 length is 17 residues.

The rearrangement joins TRBV10-2 to TRBJ2-5, with 9 bases lining up with TRBD2. Germline CDR1 reads WSHSY; CDR2 reads SAAADI. J was trimmed by 7 bases and V by 2 bases; bases with no gene match: 5. The CDR3 has 14 residues. Written as DNA, the CDR3 is TGCGCCAGCAGTGAGCCTAGCGGGGCAAGGACCCAGTACTTC. This codes for CASSEPSGARTQYF.

CDR3 amino acids: CASSSPGQASSYEQYF. CDR3 in DNA: TGTGCCAGCAGTTCCCCGGGACAGGCTAGCTCCTACGAGCAGTACTTC. The chain couples TRBV27 to TRBJ2-7; 8 bases are a match to TRBD1. J was trimmed by 0 bases and V by 4 bases; bases with no gene match: 8. Germline loops: CDR1 MNHEY, CDR2 SMNVEV (reference sequence). The CDR3 has 16 amino acids.

The chain couples TRBV5-1 to TRBJ2-1; 12 positions match TRBD2. The trim removed 4 bases at V and 9 bases at J, leaving 14 bases unmatched. Germline CDR1 and CDR2: SGHRS and YFSETQ. This CDR3 contains 17 residues. The CDR3 DNA reads TGCGCCAGCAGCCCCCGGACTAGCGGGGCATCAAGTCCTGAGCAGTTCTTC. Encoded protein: CASSPRTSGASSPEQFF. The whole variable domain, filled in from reference TRBV5-1 and TRBJ2-1, reads KAGVTQTPRYLIKTRGQQVTLSCSPISGHRSVSWYQQTPGQGLQFLFEYFSETQRNKGNFPGRFSGRQFSNSRSEMNVSTLELGDSALYLCASSPRTSGASSPEQFFGPGTRLTVL.

The CDR3 reads CASSYSGSRTDTQYF. The CDR3, as DNA: TGTGCCAGCAGTTATTCGGGGAGCAGGACAGATACGCAGTATTTT. The chain is built from TRBV6-5 and TRBJ2-3; a weak D match, TRBD2 (5 bases). Per the germline V gene, CDR1 is MNHEY and CDR2 is SVGAGI. CDR3 length: 15 amino acids. V was shortened by 3 bases and J by 3 bases, with 13 bases between the two germline ends.

This rearrangement joins TRBV19 to TRBJ2-2; 7 bases line up with TRBD1. Germline CDR1 reads LNHDA; CDR2 reads SQIVND (reference sequence). J gave up 3 bases and V 5 bases, and 3 bases lay outside the gene matches. This CDR3 comprises 14 residues. In DNA, the CDR3 is TGTGCCAGTAGTGGACAGGTTTACACCGGGGAGCTGTTTTTT. This encodes CASSGQVYTGELFF.

A single count supports this clone. The V and J genes are TRBV9 and TRBJ1-6; D not resolved. V was shortened by 4 bases and J by 8 bases, with 7 bases between the two germline ends. Looked up from germline, CDR1 is SGDLS and CDR2 is YYNGEE. The CDR3 covers 12 residues. The CDR3: CASSPVDSPLHF. As DNA, the CDR3 is TGTGCCAGCAGCCCCGTTGATTCACCCCTCCACTTT.

V is TRBV7-3 and J is TRBJ2-2; a weak D match, TRBD2 (5 bases). V lost 4 bases and J lost 3, with 12 bases in between. Germline V gives CDR1 SGHTA, CDR2 FQGTGA. The CDR3 has 15 residues. As DNA, the CDR3 is TGTGCCAGCAGCTGGAGGAGTCGAGACACCGGGGAGCTGTTTTTT. It translates to CASSWRSRDTGELFF.